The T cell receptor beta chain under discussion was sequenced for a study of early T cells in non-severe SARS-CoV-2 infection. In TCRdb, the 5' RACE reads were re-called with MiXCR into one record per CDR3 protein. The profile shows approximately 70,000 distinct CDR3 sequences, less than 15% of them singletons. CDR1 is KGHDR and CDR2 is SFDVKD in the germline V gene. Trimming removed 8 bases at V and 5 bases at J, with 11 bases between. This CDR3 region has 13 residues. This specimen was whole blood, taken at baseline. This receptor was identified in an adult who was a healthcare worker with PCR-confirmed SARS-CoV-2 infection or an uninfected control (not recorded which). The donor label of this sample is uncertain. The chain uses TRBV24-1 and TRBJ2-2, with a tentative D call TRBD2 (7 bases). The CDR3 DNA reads TGTGCCACCACAAGGGGGGGGACCGGGGAGCTGTTTTTT. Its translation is CATTRGGTGELFF.